The clone carrying this T cell receptor beta chain has a single count. These data originate in a study of cytomegalovirus exposure and HLA in healthy donors. Primers: 60 Vbeta forward and 13 Jbeta reverse. Sequencing used immunoSEQ multiplex PCR; TCRdb keeps in-frame clones, though not all of them. The data contain roughly 110,000 clones, roughly two thirds of them seen just once; the ten biggest clones take up 2% to 2.5%. This TCR came from a woman aged 25 to 39 in good health and CMV-seronegative. The source material was PBMCs.

Here the CDR3 reads CASSQDIRTGGRYEQYF. The CDR3 nucleotides are TGCGCCAGCAGCCAAGATATTAGGACAGGGGGGCGCTACGAGCAGTACTTC. The chain recombines TRBV4-1 with TRBJ2-7, with TRBD1 matching over 10 bases. The trim removed 0 bases at V and 3 bases at J, leaving 8 bases unmatched. The CDR3 extends over 17 amino acids. The germline V gene has CDR1 MGHRA and CDR2 YSYEKL.